This entry lists 29 T cell receptor beta chains sequenced from one sample in a study of CD8 T cells in Susac syndrome. An input of about 0.5 to 1 ug of RNA was subjected to reverse transcription using random hexamers. TCRdb reanalysed the immunoSEQ multiplex PCR reads using MiXCR and keeps one entry per CDR3 protein. This table has 75,000 to 95,000 distinct CDR3 sequences, 91% appearing once. Sequencing was performed on CD8+ T cells from PBMCs. Receptors were obtained from a human donor with multiple sclerosis.

The J gene is TRBJ2-7, the V gene TRBV9, with D hard to call. Germline V gene sequence: CDR1 SGDLS, CDR2 YYNGEE. V was cut by 0 bases and J by 4 bases, with 14 bases left in between. The CDR3 totals 15 residues. Here the CDR3 DNA reads TGTGCCAGCAGCGTAGACTTCGGAGTGATATACGAGCAGTACTTC. Translated, it gives CASSVDFGVIYEQYF.

This clonotype was seen just once. The genes are TRBV3-1 and TRBJ2-7, with a tentative D call TRBD1 (6 bases). Germline V gene sequence: CDR1 LGHDT, CDR2 YNNKEL (reference sequence). Trimming removed 4 bases at V and 3 bases at J, with 16 bases between. This CDR3 is built from 15 residues. Written as DNA, the CDR3 is TGTGCCAGCAGCCTTCCAGGAGACAGGCTCTACGAGCAGTACTTC. This codes for CASSLPGDRLYEQYF.

The chain recombines TRBV12-3 or TRBV12-4 with TRBJ1-5; a possible D gene is TRBD1 (6 bases). This CDR3 has 16 residues. Trimming shortened V by 2 bases and J by 6 bases, and 17 bases separated the two germline ends. The CDR3 spells CASSLRAGVQGQPQHF. The CDR3 DNA sequence: TGTGCCAGCAGTTTAAGGGCAGGGGTGCAGGGTCAGCCCCAGCATTTT.

This chain connects TRBV7-3 to TRBJ1-1; D remains unclear. Germline CDR1 reads SGHTA; CDR2 reads FQGTGA. Between the trimmed V and J ends, which lost 11 bases and 3 bases, there was a span of 22 bases. This CDR3 contains 15 residues. The CDR3 loop reads CAVHSISERDTEAFF. In DNA form, the CDR3 reads TGTGCCGTCCATTCGATTTCGGAACGGGACACTGAAGCTTTCTTT.

The chain uses TRBV6-2 or TRBV6-3 and TRBJ2-1, with D possibly TRBD2 on 5 matching bases. Deletions cut 1 base from V and 0 bases from J, with 19 bases between. The CDR3 runs 19 residues. CDR1 is MNHEY and CDR2 is SVGEGT in the germline V gene. In DNA form, the CDR3 reads TGTGCCAGCAGTTACTTCGGGCTAGCTGGCGCTTTCTCCTACAATGAGCAGTTCTTC. Its protein is CASSYFGLAGAFSYNEQFF.

The chain uses TRBV7-3 and TRBJ2-7, with 8 bases fitting TRBD2. Germline trimming cut 5 bases from V and 5 bases from J; bases unmatched to any gene: 17. Germline CDR1 reads SGHTA; CDR2 reads FQGTGA. CDR3 length: 17 residues. CDR3 sequence reads: CASSPRRDSGTAHEQYF. In DNA, the CDR3 is TGTGCCAGCAGCCCCCGGCGGGATAGCGGGACTGCCCACGAGCAGTACTTC.

This chain links TRBV6-4 with TRBJ1-2; D not resolved. This CDR3 region has 16 residues. Trimming shortened V by 4 bases and J by 5 bases, and 20 bases separated the two germline ends. Germline V gives CDR1 MRHNA, CDR2 SNTAGT. The CDR3 DNA sequence: TGTGCCAGCAGTGTTCCGATCCGGGGTGGAGAATATGGCTACACCTTC. Protein sequence: CASSVPIRGGEYGYTF.

The genes are TRBV9 and TRBJ2-2; 9 bases map to TRBD1. The CDR3 sequence is 16 residues long. Germline values: CDR1 SGDLS, CDR2 YYNGEE. The V segment lost 3 bases and the J segment 4 bases; nucleotides outside the gene matches: 7. CDR3 bases: TGTGCCAGCAGCGCTCCTGGGACAGGGCCCACCGGGGAGCTGTTTTTT. It codes for CASSAPGTGPTGELFF.

The chain uses TRBV2 and TRBJ1-4, with D hard to call. This CDR3 is built from 15 residues. From germline, CDR1 is SNHLY and CDR2 FYNNEI. The V and J ends lost 4 bases and 0 bases respectively, with 9 bases between them. CDR3 nucleotide sequence: TGTGCCAGCAGTGTCCAGACTGCAACTAATGAAAAACTGTTTTTT. Translating gives CASSVQTATNEKLFF.

The chain links TRBV4-3 to TRBJ2-1; D unresolved. This CDR3 contains 16 residues. The germline V gene has CDR1 LGHNA and CDR2 YSLEER. With 1 base removed from V and 2 bases from J, the gap between germline ends came to 12 bases. The CDR3 sequence: CASSQVTASTYNEQFF. The CDR3 DNA is TGCGCCAGCAGCCAAGTGACTGCGAGTACCTACAATGAGCAGTTCTTC.

The chain couples TRBV4-2 to TRBJ1-5, with D maybe TRBD1 (6 bases). The length of the CDR3 is 15 residues. The germline V gene encodes CDR1 LGHNA and CDR2 YNFKEQ. Trimming left V 4 bases short and J 3 bases short, with 13 bases between. CDR3 residues: CASSREGVDNQPQHF. Here the CDR3 DNA reads TGTGCCAGCAGCCGTGAGGGGGTTGACAATCAGCCCCAGCATTTT.

This sequence joins TRBV7-3 and TRBJ2-1; 8 nucleotides line up with TRBD1. The length of the CDR3 is 17 residues. V was pared by 5 bases and J by 2 bases, with 11 bases of the junction left unmatched. Germline V CDR1 and CDR2: SGHTA, FQGTGA. CDR3 sequence: CASSPADRGFAYNEQFF. The CDR3 DNA reads as TGTGCCAGCAGCCCGGCTGACAGGGGCTTTGCCTACAATGAGCAGTTCTTC.

This rearrangement joins TRBV6-5 to TRBJ2-5, with 7 bases lining up with TRBD2. Per germline, CDR1 MNHEY and CDR2 SVGAGI. J gave up 2 bases and V 5 bases, and 11 bases lay outside the gene matches. The CDR3 covers 16 residues. The CDR3 region is CASSNVRLGGQETQYF. In DNA, the CDR3 is TGTGCCAGCAGTAACGTTAGGTTGGGGGGGCAAGAGACCCAGTACTTC.

The rearrangement joins TRBV6-2 or TRBV6-3 to TRBJ1-4, with D possibly being TRBD1 (6 bases). The ends were cut back, 8 bases at V and 8 bases at J, with 27 bases in the middle. The CDR3 is 17 residues long. CDR1 and CDR2 (germline): MNHEY, SVGEGT. Here the CDR3 reads CASGGVLQGVMEEKLFF. CDR3 DNA sequence: TGTGCCAGCGGCGGAGTTCTACAGGGAGTAATGGAAGAAAAACTGTTTTTT.

The V and J genes are TRBV24-1 and TRBJ2-1; 10 bases are a match to TRBD2. The V gene's germline CDR1 is KGHDR and CDR2 SFDVKD. Trimming cost V 2 bases and J 6 bases; bases outside gene matches: 6. The CDR3 is 16 amino acids. CDR3 protein: CATSDSLAGESNEQFF. The CDR3 bases are TGTGCCACCAGTGATTCCCTAGCGGGAGAAAGCAATGAGCAGTTCTTC.

CDR3 loop: CASSIDDSLYNEQFF. The CDR3 region has the DNA TGTGCCAGTAGTATAGACGACAGTCTCTACAATGAGCAGTTCTTC. The chain recombines TRBV19 with TRBJ2-1, with D tentatively TRBD1 (5 bases). The V end lost 0 bases, the J end lost 3 bases, and 9 bases lay between the germline ends. Germline CDR1 is LNHDA and CDR2 is SQIVND (reference sequence). This CDR3 region has 15 residues. Full variable domain (remainder filled in from reference TRBV19 and TRBJ2-1): DGGITQSPKYLFRKEGQNVTLSCEQNLNHDAMYWYRQDPGQGLRLIYYSQIVNDFQKGDIAEGYSVSREKKESFPLTVTSAQKNPTAFYLCASSIDDSLYNEQFFGPGTRLTVL.

The chain combines TRBV30 with TRBJ1-1, with D maybe TRBD1 (6 bases). Germline V gives CDR1 GTSNPN, CDR2 SVGIG (reference sequence). V gave up 1 base and J gave up 1 base, with 7 bases separating them. The CDR3 loop spans 13 amino acids. CDR3 sequence: CAWSEGENTEAFF. CDR3 nucleotides: TGTGCCTGGAGTGAGGGGGAGAACACTGAAGCTTTCTTT.

This chain links TRBV5-4 with TRBJ2-1; 9 bases match TRBD2. J lost 9 bases, V lost 5 bases, and 12 bases had no gene match. CDR1 SGHNT and CDR2 YYREEE come from the germline V gene (reference sequence). The CDR3 has 15 residues. The CDR3 coding sequence is TGTGCCAGCAGTCTGGGGCGGGAGGGCGTGGCTGAGCAGTTCTTC. Protein sequence: CASSLGREGVAEQFF.

V gene TRBV7-2 combines with J gene TRBJ1-2; D gene ambiguous. The CDR3 sequence is 16 residues long. CDR1 and CDR2 (germline): SGHTA, FQGNSA. V was trimmed by 0 bases and J by 8 bases, leaving 19 bases between them. CDR3 nucleotides: TGTGCCAGCAGCTTAGCGGAGCTAATTATGGTAGGAGGCTACACCTTC. Its protein product is CASSLAELIMVGGYTF. Full variable domain (missing parts from reference TRBV7-2 and TRBJ1-2): GAGVSQSPSNKVTEKGKDVELRCDPISGHTALYWYRQSLGQGLEFLIYFQGNSAPDKSGLPSDRFSAERTGGSVSTLTIQRTQQEDSAVYLCASSLAELIMVGGYTFGSGTRLTVV.

CDR3 sequence reads: CASSYGGAGGYEQYF. CDR3 DNA: TGTGCCAGCAGTTACGGGGGGGCGGGTGGCTACGAGCAGTACTTC. The rearrangement joins TRBV6-5 to TRBJ2-7; weak D call: TRBD2 (7 bases). Germline V CDR1 and CDR2: MNHEY, SVGAGI. This CDR3 has 15 residues. V dropped 2 bases and J dropped 3 bases, with 14 bases sitting between them.

The chain has TRBV2 and TRBJ2-2; TRBD1 aligns across 7 bases. J gave up 3 bases and V 8 bases, and 12 bases lay outside the gene matches. CDR3 size: 16 residues. The germline gives CDR1 SNHLY, CDR2 FYNNEI. CDR3 bases: TGTGCCAGCTCCCGGGTAGGGGGCCGATACACCGGGGAGCTGTTTTTT. It is translated as CASSRVGGRYTGELFF.

V usage is TRBV29-1 and J usage is TRBJ1-1; D gene ambiguous. Deletions cut 0 bases from V and 7 bases from J, with 6 bases between. CDR1 is SQVTM and CDR2 is ANQGSEA in the germline V gene. The CDR3 sequence is 11 residues long. This CDR3 reads CSVEDMGEAFF. CDR3 in DNA: TGCAGCGTTGAAGATATGGGTGAAGCTTTCTTT.

V is TRBV30 and J is TRBJ2-7, with D hard to call. This CDR3 has 13 amino acids. Germline CDR1 GTSNPN, CDR2 SVGIG (reference sequence). V was clipped by 5 bases and J by 4 bases, with 15 bases between them. CDR3 protein: CAWGEEVNYEQYF. DNA of the CDR3: TGTGCCTGGGGAGAAGAAGTTAATTACGAGCAGTACTTC.

A few counts support this clonotype. This chain uses TRBV28 with TRBJ2-7; TRBD1 might be the D (5 bases). V was pared by 2 bases and J by 5 bases, with 10 bases between. Germline values: CDR1 MDHEN, CDR2 SYDVKM. This CDR3 comprises 13 residues. The CDR3 DNA sequence: TGTGCCAGCAGTTTAGGGCAGGGCAACGAGCAGTACTTC. Amino acids: CASSLGQGNEQYF.

The J gene is TRBJ2-2, the V gene TRBV9; a possible D gene is TRBD2 (6 bases). Germline-derived CDR1 and CDR2 are SGDLS and YYNGEE. Trimming took off 3 bases at V and 7 bases at J, with 7 bases between the two ends. There are 12 residues in the CDR3. The CDR3 DNA reads TGTGCCAGCAGCGCCGGGAGCGGGGAGCTGTTTTTT. As protein: CASSAGSGELFF. Variable domain in full (rest from reference TRBV9 and TRBJ2-2): DSGVTQTPKHLITATGQRVTLRCSPRSGDLSVYWYQQSLDQGLQFLIQYYNGEERAKGNILERFSAQQFPDLHSELNLSSLELGDSALYFCASSAGSGELFFGEGSRLTVL.

V and J are TRBV7-2 and TRBJ2-5, with D perhaps matching TRBD1 (6 bases). Trimming took off 1 base at V and 4 bases at J, with 16 bases between the two ends. CDR1 is SGHTA, CDR2 FQGNSA, per germline. The CDR3 is made up of 16 amino acids. CDR3 in amino acids: CASSLGPGHLRETQYF. CDR3 in DNA: TGTGCCAGCAGCTTAGGCCCGGGACACCTGAGAGAGACCCAGTACTTC.

This clonotype was seen a handful of times. The chain has TRBV27 and TRBJ2-7; the match to TRBD1 covers 10 bases. Germline CDR1 reads MNHEY; CDR2 reads SMNVEV (reference sequence). This CDR3 is 15 amino acids long. The junction had 7 bases not matched to a gene; V was cut back by 5 bases and J by 3 bases. The DNA of the CDR3 is TGTGCCAGCAGTCCTGATGGACAGGGGGTCTACGAGCAGTACTTC. This translates into CASSPDGQGVYEQYF.

The rearrangement joins TRBV6-2 or TRBV6-3 to TRBJ2-7; TRBD2 might be the D (5 bases). CDR1 and CDR2 (germline): MNHEY, SVGEGT. V was shortened by 4 bases and J by 3 bases, with 13 bases between the two germline ends. This CDR3 is 14 amino acids long. The CDR3 sequence: CASSSLDSIYEQYF. The DNA of the CDR3 is TGTGCCAGCAGTTCACTAGATTCTATCTACGAGCAGTACTTC.

This clonotype appeared once. V usage is TRBV2 and J usage is TRBJ1-5; 7 nucleotides align to TRBD1. V shed 7 bases, J shed 4 bases, and the junction held 7 bases outside the gene matches. The germline CDR1 and CDR2 sequences are SNHLY and FYNNEI. This CDR3 is 14 amino acids long. The chain's CDR3 is CASNRDSPNQPQHF. The CDR3, as DNA: TGTGCCAGCAACCGGGACAGCCCTAATCAGCCCCAGCATTTT.